What follows are 26 T cell receptor beta chains derived from one specimen sequenced in a study of T cells in Graves' hyperthyroidism and ophthalmopathy. RNA transcripts served as the template for amplifying TCR beta CDR3 regions. An initial round of RT-PCR targeting the TCR CDR3 relied on the HTBI primer set. TCRdb re-called the multiplex PCR reads with MiXCR, one entry per CDR3 protein. The top ten hold 15% to 20% of the sample, which has under 700,000 distinct CDR3 sequences, 15% to 20% seen once. The sample consisted of blood. The receptors stem from a woman under 30 with Graves' hyperthyroidism.

The chain combines TRBV20-1 with TRBJ2-1; 12 nucleotides line up with TRBD2. V gave up 8 bases and J gave up 5 bases; unmatched junction bases: 16. This CDR3 is 17 amino acids long. CDR1 is DFQATT, CDR2 SNEGSKA, per germline (reference sequence). The CDR3 loop reads CSPQRSRLAGAHNEQFF. In nucleotides, the CDR3 is TGCAGTCCCCAGCGTTCAAGACTAGCGGGAGCCCACAATGAGCAGTTCTTC.

This clonotype was detected a few times. The chain couples TRBV6-4 to TRBJ2-1, with 7 positions matching TRBD1. The germline V gene encodes CDR1 MRHNA and CDR2 SNTAGT. The CDR3 sequence is 15 residues long. V was clipped by 3 bases and J by 5 bases; unmatched bases: 7. The CDR3, as DNA: TGTGCCAGCAGTGAGTGGGACAGCTCTAACAATGAGCAGTTCTTC. Its translation: CASSEWDSSNNEQFF.

The V and J genes are TRBV7-9 and TRBJ1-1; 7 positions match TRBD1. Germline V gene data show CDR1 as SEHNR and CDR2 as FQNEAQ (reference sequence). J was trimmed by 8 bases and V by 3 bases; bases with no gene match: 6. CDR3 length: 13 residues. The DNA of the CDR3 is TGTGCCAGCAGCTTCGGGACAGTGAAAGAAGCTTTCTTT. It codes for CASSFGTVKEAFF.

This clonotype was counted between two and nine times. The rearrangement joins TRBV12-3 or TRBV12-4 to TRBJ1-2; weak D call: TRBD1 (5 bases). Trimming removed 3 bases at V and 7 bases at J, with 12 bases between. The CDR3 sequence is 13 residues long. The DNA of the CDR3 is TGTGCCAGCAGTTTGCCGGGGACGGGTGGCTACACCTTC. Its translation: CASSLPGTGGYTF.

V gene TRBV29-1 combines with J gene TRBJ2-1; D is possibly TRBD1 or TRBD2 (5 bases each). The germline CDR1 and CDR2 sequences are SQVTM and ANQGSEA. V was cut by 2 bases and J by 3 bases, with 11 bases left in between. This CDR3 spans 14 amino acids. The CDR3 DNA reads as TGCAGCGTTGAAACGGGGCGAAACTACAATGAGCAGTTCTTC. The encoded protein is CSVETGRNYNEQFF.

This clonotype has just a few counts. The chain has TRBV7-9 and TRBJ1-2; 7 positions agree with TRBD1. The V gene end was trimmed by 3 bases and the J gene end by 2 bases; junction bases not matched to a gene: 9. Germline V CDR1 and CDR2: SEHNR, FQNEAQ (reference sequence). The CDR3 runs to 16 residues. The CDR3 DNA reads as TGTGCCAGCAGCTTCCTACCGGGACAGAAAAACTATGGCTACACCTTC. Its protein product is CASSFLPGQKNYGYTF. Complete variable domain (other parts from reference TRBV7-9 and TRBJ1-2): DTGVSQNPRHKITKRGQNVTFRCDPISEHNRLYWYRQTLGQGPEFLTYFQNEAQLEKSRLLSDRFSAERPKGSFSTLEIQRTEQGDSAMYLCASSFLPGQKNYGYTFGSGTRLTVV.

This clonotype was observed at least ten times. J is TRBJ1-6 and V is TRBV6-6; maybe TRBD1 (6 bases). This CDR3 is 16 amino acids long. The V gene's germline CDR1 is MNHNY and CDR2 SVGAGI (reference sequence). Trimming stripped 0 bases from V and 0 bases from J, with 6 bases between. CDR3 sequence: CASSYSGGSYNSPLHF. For the CDR3, the DNA is TGTGCCAGCAGTTACTCAGGGGGCTCCTATAATTCACCCCTCCACTTT.

This clonotype was counted between two and nine times. The chain uses TRBV5-1 and TRBJ2-2; D ambiguous. Germline V lookup: CDR1 SGHRS, CDR2 YFSETQ. CDR3 length equals 13 residues. V lost 2 bases and J 8 bases, leaving 10 bases between the germline ends. The CDR3 DNA reads as TGCGCCAGCAGCTTTCTCGAGCTGGGGGAGCTGTTTTTT. Protein product: CASSFLELGELFF.

This clonotype showed up just a few times. The V and J genes are TRBV10-3 and TRBJ1-3, with unresolved D. V gave up 10 bases and J gave up 0 bases, with 13 bases separating them. CDR1 is ENHRY and CDR2 is SYGVKD in the germline V gene. There are 14 residues in the CDR3. CDR3 sequence: CATTRPDSGNTIYF. The DNA for the CDR3 is TGTGCCACCACGCGACCAGACTCTGGAAACACCATATATTTT.

The table lists this clonotype with many counts. This rearrangement joins TRBV28 to TRBJ1-6; 10 bases are shared with TRBD1. CDR1 and CDR2 from the germline V gene are MDHEN and SYDVKM. The CDR3 has 16 residues. Trimming cost V 3 bases and J 10 bases; bases outside gene matches: 9. Here the CDR3 reads CASSLSRQGADSPLHF. CDR3 DNA: TGTGCCAGCAGTTTGAGTAGACAGGGGGCCGACTCACCCCTCCACTTT.

This clonotype appeared many times. The chain joins TRBV5-1 to TRBJ2-1; 7 positions match TRBD2. CDR1 is SGHRS and CDR2 is YFSETQ in the germline V gene. The CDR3 loop spans 17 amino acids. V was clipped by 1 base and J by 0 bases; unmatched bases: 7. CDR3 region: CASSLISGGSSYNEQFF. CDR3 sequence (DNA): TGCGCCAGCAGCTTGATTAGTGGCGGGAGCTCCTACAATGAGCAGTTCTTC.

This clonotype has a handful of counts. The chain is built from TRBV3-1 and TRBJ1-3, with D hard to call. Per germline, CDR1 LGHDT and CDR2 YNNKEL (reference sequence). The CDR3 runs 16 residues. Trimming removed 2 bases from V and 0 bases from J, with 11 bases in between. The CDR3, as DNA: TGTGCCAGCAGCCAAATGGCACGTATCTCTGGAAACACCATATATTTT. It is translated as CASSQMARISGNTIYF.

This clonotype was counted between two and nine times. The V and J genes are TRBV7-9 and TRBJ2-1; D is perhaps TRBD1 (6 bases). The ends were cut back, 5 bases at V and 12 bases at J, with 17 bases in the middle. CDR3 length equals 13 residues. Germline V lookup: CDR1 SEHNR, CDR2 FQNEAQ (reference sequence). The CDR3 DNA sequence: TGTGCCAGCAGCGGCCCAGGGGCGGAGGCGCAGTTCTTC. Translation gives CASSGPGAEAQFF.

The chain combines TRBV29-1 with TRBJ2-5, with unresolved D. The germline CDR1 and CDR2 sequences are SQVTM and ANQGSEA. The CDR3 is made up of 13 amino acids. V was pared by 1 base and J by 0 bases, with 6 bases between. CDR3 sequence: CSVEGRDQETQYF. The CDR3 bases are TGCAGCGTTGAAGGTAGGGACCAAGAGACCCAGTACTTC.

Only a few counts were recorded for this clonotype. The chain recombines TRBV9 with TRBJ2-3; D remains ambiguous. The CDR3 is 14 amino acids. Germline V CDR1 and CDR2: SGDLS, YYNGEE. V dropped 0 bases and J dropped 4 bases, with 9 bases sitting between them. The CDR3 protein is CASSVDLGSDTQYF. The CDR3 bases are TGTGCCAGCAGCGTAGACCTGGGTTCAGATACGCAGTATTTT. The full variable domain, completed using reference TRBV9 and TRBJ2-3, is DSGVTQTPKHLITATGQRVTLRCSPRSGDLSVYWYQQSLDQGLQFLIQYYNGEERAKGNILERFSAQQFPDLHSELNLSSLELGDSALYFCASSVDLGSDTQYFGPGTRLTVL.

This clonotype was recorded many times. This chain joins TRBV18 and TRBJ1-5; no definite D call. The CDR3 spans 13 residues. V was trimmed by 6 bases and J by 1 base, leaving 7 bases between them. CDR1 and CDR2 (germline): KGHSH, LQKENI. Written as DNA, the CDR3 is TGTGCCAGCTCCGACCGCAGCAATCAGCCCCAGCATTTT. It encodes CASSDRSNQPQHF.

The chain couples TRBV20-1 to TRBJ1-1; weak D call: TRBD1 (6 bases). Germline V gene sequence: CDR1 DFQATT, CDR2 SNEGSKA (reference sequence). CDR3 length: 15 residues. V was trimmed by 2 bases and J by 1 base, leaving 14 bases between them. In nucleotides, the CDR3 is TGCAGTGCTAGAATAACAGGGATAAAGAACACTGAAGCTTTCTTT. Translating it yields CSARITGIKNTEAFF.

The sample holds many counts of this clonotype. The genes are TRBV7-2 and TRBJ2-3; TRBD2 aligns across 10 bases. This CDR3 contains 19 residues. Germline-derived CDR1 and CDR2 are SGHTA and FQGNSA. V was clipped by 3 bases and J by 8 bases; unmatched bases: 20. The CDR3 DNA follows: TGTGCCAGCAGCTTTAACCCCACTAGCGGGAAGCCGATAACGGGTACGCAGTATTTT. Translation gives CASSFNPTSGKPITGTQYF. The variable domain in full, with the rest retrieved from reference TRBV7-2 and TRBJ2-3, is GAGVSQSPSNKVTEKGKDVELRCDPISGHTALYWYRQSLGQGLEFLIYFQGNSAPDKSGLPSDRFSAERTGGSVSTLTIQRTQQEDSAVYLCASSFNPTSGKPITGTQYFGPGTRLTVL.

This clonotype was observed a few times. The rearrangement joins TRBV4-3 to TRBJ1-2, with D perhaps matching TRBD1 (5 bases). V was pared by 4 bases and J by 4 bases, with 16 bases between. Germline assignment: CDR1 LGHNA and CDR2 YSLEER. The CDR3 spans 15 residues. The CDR3 bases are TGCGCCAGCAGCCCTACCTTTGACAGTCGCTATGGCTACACCTTC. Translating gives CASSPTFDSRYGYTF.

This clonotype was seen more than once but under ten times. V is TRBV5-1 and J is TRBJ2-3; no reliable D call. In germline, CDR1 is SGHRS, CDR2 YFSETQ. With 5 bases removed from V and 0 bases from J, the gap between germline ends came to 10 bases. The length of the CDR3 is 14 residues. CDR3 region: CASRDQASTDTQYF. CDR3 sequence (DNA): TGCGCCAGCAGGGACCAGGCGAGCACAGATACGCAGTATTTT.

The rearrangement links TRBV6-2 or TRBV6-3 to TRBJ2-1; D tentatively reads TRBD1 or TRBD2 (5 bases each). Germline CDR1 reads MNHEY; CDR2 reads SVGEGT. This CDR3 region has 16 residues. V was trimmed by 6 bases and J by 4 bases, leaving 19 bases between them. CDR3 residues: CASSSSRGGGYNEQFF. The CDR3 DNA sequence: TGTGCCAGCAGCTCTTCTCGGGGCGGAGGATACAATGAGCAGTTCTTC.

In its sample, this clonotype was seen many times. The V and J genes are TRBV2 and TRBJ1-2; no reliable D call. Germline CDR1 is SNHLY and CDR2 is FYNNEI. The V and J ends lost 9 bases and 8 bases respectively, with 10 bases between them. The CDR3 totals 10 residues. CDR3 coding DNA: TGTGCCAGGAACTCTGGGGGCTACACCTTC. Encoded protein: CARNSGGYTF. Supplemented by reference TRBV2 and TRBJ1-2, the full variable domain reads EPEVTQTPSHQVTQMGQEVILRCVPISNHLYFYWYRQILGQKVEFLVSFYNNEISEKSEIFDDQFSVERPDGSNFTLKIRSTKLEDSAMYFCARNSGGYTFGSGTRLTVV.

This clonotype was detected only once. V is TRBV20-1 and J is TRBJ1-2; no clear D. CDR1 and CDR2 from the germline V gene are DFQATT and SNEGSKA (reference sequence). V gave up 0 bases and J gave up 6 bases, with 11 bases separating them. This CDR3 is 13 amino acids long. The CDR3 sequence is CSARDLRLDGYTF. The CDR3 bases are TGCAGTGCTAGAGATCTACGCCTCGATGGCTACACCTTC.

The chain employs TRBV20-1 and TRBJ2-5, with no clear D. Germline CDR1 and CDR2: DFQATT and SNEGSKA (reference sequence). The CDR3 length is 13 residues. V lost 1 base and J 3 bases, leaving 9 bases between the germline ends. In DNA form, the CDR3 reads TGCAGTGCTAGAGGTTCCCCGGAAGAGACCCAGTACTTC. The encoded protein is CSARGSPEETQYF.

V and J are TRBV4-3 and TRBJ1-2, with D unclear. CDR3 length: 13 amino acids. CDR1 is LGHNA, CDR2 YSLEER, per germline. Between the trimmed V and J ends, which lost 2 bases and 2 bases, there was a span of 6 bases. Here the CDR3 reads CASSQLDNYGYTF. In DNA, the CDR3 is TGCGCCAGCAGCCAATTAGACAACTATGGCTACACCTTC.

This clonotype was seen ten or more times. The chain has TRBV2 and TRBJ1-6; TRBD1 matches 7 bases. V shed 7 bases, J shed 7 bases, and the junction held 13 bases outside the gene matches. The CDR3 loop spans 16 amino acids. Germline lookup yields CDR1 SNHLY and CDR2 FYNNEI. CDR3 coding DNA: TGTGCCAGCAAGTTCAGCGGCCCAGGGGGAAATTCACCCCTCCACTTT. Translation: CASKFSGPGGNSPLHF.